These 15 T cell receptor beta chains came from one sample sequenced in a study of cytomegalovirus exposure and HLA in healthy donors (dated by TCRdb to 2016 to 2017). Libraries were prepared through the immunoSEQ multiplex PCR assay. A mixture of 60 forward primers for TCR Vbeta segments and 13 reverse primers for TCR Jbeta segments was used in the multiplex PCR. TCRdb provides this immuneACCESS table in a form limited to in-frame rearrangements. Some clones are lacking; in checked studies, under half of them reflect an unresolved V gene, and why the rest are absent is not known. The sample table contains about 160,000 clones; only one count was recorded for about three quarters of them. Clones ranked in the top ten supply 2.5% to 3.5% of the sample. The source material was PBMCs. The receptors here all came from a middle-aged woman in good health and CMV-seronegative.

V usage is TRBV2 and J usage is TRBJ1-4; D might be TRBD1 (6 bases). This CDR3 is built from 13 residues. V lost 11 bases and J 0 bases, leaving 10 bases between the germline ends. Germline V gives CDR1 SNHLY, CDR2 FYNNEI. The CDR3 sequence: CAGRTATNEKLFF. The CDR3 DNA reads TGTGCCGGCCGGACAGCAACTAATGAAAAACTGTTTTTT.

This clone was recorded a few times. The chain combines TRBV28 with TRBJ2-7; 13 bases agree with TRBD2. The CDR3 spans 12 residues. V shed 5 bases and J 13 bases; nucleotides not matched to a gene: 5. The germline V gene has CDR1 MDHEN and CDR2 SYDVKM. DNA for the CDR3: TGTGCCAGCAGTCCTGGACTAGCGGGGGTTTACTTC. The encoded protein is CASSPGLAGVYF.

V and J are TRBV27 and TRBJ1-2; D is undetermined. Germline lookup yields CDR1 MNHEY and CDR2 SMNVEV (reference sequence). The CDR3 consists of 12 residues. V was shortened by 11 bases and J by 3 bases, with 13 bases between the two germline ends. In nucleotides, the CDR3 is TGTGCCCCCCCCCGGGGTGACTATGGCTACACCTTC. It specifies CAPPRGDYGYTF.

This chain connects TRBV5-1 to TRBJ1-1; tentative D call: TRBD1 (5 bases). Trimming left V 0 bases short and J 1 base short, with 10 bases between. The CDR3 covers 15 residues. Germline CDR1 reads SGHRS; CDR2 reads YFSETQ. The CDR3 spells CASSLAGDSNTEAFF. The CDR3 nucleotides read TGCGCCAGCAGCTTGGCGGGGGACTCGAACACTGAAGCTTTCTTT.

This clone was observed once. The CDR3 is CASSSQGIGAGELFF. As DNA, the CDR3 is TGTGCCAGCAGTTCACAGGGCATCGGCGCCGGGGAGCTGTTTTTT. V is TRBV6-5 and J is TRBJ2-2, with D possibly TRBD1 on 6 matching bases. Deletions cut 4 bases from V and 6 bases from J, with 15 bases between. This CDR3 is 15 amino acids long. Looked up from germline, CDR1 is MNHEY and CDR2 is SVGAGI.

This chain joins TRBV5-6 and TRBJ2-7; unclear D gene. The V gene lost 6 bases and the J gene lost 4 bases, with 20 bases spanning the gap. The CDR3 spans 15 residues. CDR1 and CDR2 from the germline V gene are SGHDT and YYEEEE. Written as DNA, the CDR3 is TGTGCCAGCACCAGGAAACACCCCGCCTCATACGAGCAGTACTTC. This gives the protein CASTRKHPASYEQYF.

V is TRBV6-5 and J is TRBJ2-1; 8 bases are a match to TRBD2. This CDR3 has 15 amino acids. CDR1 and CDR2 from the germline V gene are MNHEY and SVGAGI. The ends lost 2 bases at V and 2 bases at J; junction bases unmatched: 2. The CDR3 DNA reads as TGTGCCAGCAGTTACCGGGGGGGGACCTACAATGAGCAGTTCTTC. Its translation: CASSYRGGTYNEQFF.

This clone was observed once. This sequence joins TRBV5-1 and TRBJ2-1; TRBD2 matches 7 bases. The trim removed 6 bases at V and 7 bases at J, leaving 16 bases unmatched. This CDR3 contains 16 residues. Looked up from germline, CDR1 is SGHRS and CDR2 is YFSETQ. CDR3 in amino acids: CASNHGQLAAVNEQFF. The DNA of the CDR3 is TGCGCCAGCAACCACGGGCAGCTAGCGGCGGTAAATGAGCAGTTCTTC.

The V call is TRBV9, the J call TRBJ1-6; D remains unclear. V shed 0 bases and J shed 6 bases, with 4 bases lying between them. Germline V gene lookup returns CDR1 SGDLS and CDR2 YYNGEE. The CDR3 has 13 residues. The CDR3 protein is CASSVGANSPLHF. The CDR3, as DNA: TGTGCCAGCAGCGTAGGAGCTAATTCACCCCTCCACTTT.

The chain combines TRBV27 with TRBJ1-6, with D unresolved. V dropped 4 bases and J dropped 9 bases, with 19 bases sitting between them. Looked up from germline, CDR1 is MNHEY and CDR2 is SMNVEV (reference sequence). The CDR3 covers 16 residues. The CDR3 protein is CASSSSIPSRVSPLHF. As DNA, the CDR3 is TGTGCCAGCAGTTCCTCGATCCCCTCCCGGGTTTCACCCCTCCACTTT.

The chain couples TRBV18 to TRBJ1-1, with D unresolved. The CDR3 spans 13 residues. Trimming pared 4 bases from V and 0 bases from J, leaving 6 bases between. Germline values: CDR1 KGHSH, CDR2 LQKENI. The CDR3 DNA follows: TGTGCCAGCTCACAGCAGGTGAACACTGAAGCTTTCTTT. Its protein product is CASSQQVNTEAFF.

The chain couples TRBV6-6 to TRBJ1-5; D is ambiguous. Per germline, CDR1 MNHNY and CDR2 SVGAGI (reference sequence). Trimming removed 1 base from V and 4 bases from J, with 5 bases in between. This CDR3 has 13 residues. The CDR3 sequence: CASSYWANQPQHF. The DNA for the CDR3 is TGTGCCAGCAGTTACTGGGCAAATCAGCCCCAGCATTTT.

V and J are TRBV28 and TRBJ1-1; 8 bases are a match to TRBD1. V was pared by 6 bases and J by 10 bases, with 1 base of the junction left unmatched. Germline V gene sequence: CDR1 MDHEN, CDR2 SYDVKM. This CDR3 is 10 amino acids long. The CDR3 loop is CASSGQGAFF. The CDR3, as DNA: TGTGCCAGCAGCGGACAGGGAGCTTTCTTT.

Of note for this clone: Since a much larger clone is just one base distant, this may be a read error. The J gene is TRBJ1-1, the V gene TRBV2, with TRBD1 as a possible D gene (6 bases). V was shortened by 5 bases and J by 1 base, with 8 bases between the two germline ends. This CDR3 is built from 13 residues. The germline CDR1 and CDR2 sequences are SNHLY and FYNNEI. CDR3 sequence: CASSLQGNTEAFF. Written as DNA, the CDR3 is TGTGCCAGCAGTCTACAGGGGAACACTGAAGCTTTCTTT.

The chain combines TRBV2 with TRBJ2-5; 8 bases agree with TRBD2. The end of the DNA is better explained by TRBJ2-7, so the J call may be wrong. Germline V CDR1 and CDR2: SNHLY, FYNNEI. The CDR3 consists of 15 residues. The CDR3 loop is CASSEYSGTLDEQYF. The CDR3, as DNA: TGTGCCAGCAGCGAATATAGCGGGACTCTTGACGAGCAGTACTTC.